This TCR beta chain was profiled in a study of cytomegalovirus exposure and HLA in healthy donors. In the study overall: The approximately 100 million unique TCR beta sequences, from some 170 million T cells, were found by an earlier analysis. General observations from the study: Immune exposure was documented only through CMV serostatus. Donors belonging to an Asian-associated ancestry cluster reportedly showed fewer N-insertions in productive TCRs than the roughly 670-donor mean, according to what a later analysis found.

Donors likely had unrecorded immune exposures despite being nominally healthy when sampled. Use of 60 Vbeta and 13 Jbeta primers characterized the PCR. Using immunoSEQ multiplex PCR, the repertoire was profiled, and TCRdb retains in-frame clones only, with some absent. This repertoire shows approximately 100,000 clones, about 85% found once; its top ten account for approximately 3.6%. About this clone itself: The antigen is undetermined.

The receptor was derived from a man aged 25-45 years in good health and CMV-seronegative. The sample taken for sequencing was PBMCs.

The CDR3 sequence: CASSDTGWTGELFF. The CDR3 DNA sequence: TGTGCCAGCAGTGATACAGGGTGGACCGGGGAGCTGTTTTTT. The rearrangement uses TRBV28 and TRBJ2-2; tentative D call: TRBD1 (6 bases). The CDR3 loop spans 14 amino acids. V lost 5 bases to trimming and J lost 5 bases, with 12 bases between them. Per the germline V gene, CDR1 is MDHEN and CDR2 is SYDVKM.